This T cell receptor beta chain is drawn from a study of shared clonotypes between healthy human individuals. Overall study context: The donor group consisted of a couple of women and a few men, aged 18 to 49.

Here immunoSEQ multiplex PCR was the method, and the copy in TCRdb shows in-frame clones only, minus some. This table has over a million clones, around 78% appearing once. The study's findings and limits: Naive CD4 clonotype sharing across a handful of donors was approximately 5.2%. The four-donor shared clonotypes exceeded non-shared clonotypes in generation probability, with non-shared ones scoring lower.

The investigators split CD4+ cells into a CD45RA+ naive subset and a CD45RA-negative memory subset. CDR3 length: 13 amino acids. The V and J ends lost 4 bases and 8 bases, in that order; junction bases with no gene match: 9. Germline CDR1 SGDLS, CDR2 YYNGEE. On this clone itself: Its antigen is not identified.

The rearrangement uses TRBV9 and TRBJ2-7, with TRBD1 matching 7 bases. The receptor was derived from a young man in good health. Some clones in this sample may be carry-over from other donors' samples. What was sequenced was memory CD4+ T cells from PBMCs. The subset: CD45RA-negative fraction. Written as DNA, the CDR3 is TGTGCCAGCAGCCCAGGGACAGAAACGAAGCAGTACTTC. Translating it yields CASSPGTETKQYF.